Listed here are 8 T cell receptor beta chains from one sample, sequenced in a study of regulatory T cells in long-lasting Graves disease. CDR3-region Arm-PCR and iRepertoire HTBI primers produced the TCR beta libraries. TCRdb ran MiXCR on the multiplex PCR reads and lists one entry per CDR3 protein. Here the sample spans more than 650,000 distinct CDR3 sequences, about 30% being singletons. The time point: persistent/refractory GD, antithyroid drugs over 5 years with positive TRAb. From RNA extracted from PBMCs, the TCR library was made. This specimen consisted of peripheral blood mononuclear cells (PBMCs), obtained when the disease was refractory, from a patient treated with antithyroid drugs. These receptor sequences come from a female donor with Graves disease.

This clonotype was counted between two and nine times. This chain uses TRBV20-1 with TRBJ2-7; D possibly corresponds to TRBD1 (6 bases). The CDR3 totals 14 residues. V was pared by 3 bases and J by 0 bases, with 12 bases between. Germline V gene data show CDR1 as DFQATT and CDR2 as SNEGSKA (reference sequence). CDR3 bases: TGCAGTGCTAGTCGGGACACTTTCTCCTACGAGCAGTACTTC. Translation: CSASRDTFSYEQYF.

V gene TRBV7-9 combines with J gene TRBJ2-7; TRBD2 aligns across 9 bases. CDR1 and CDR2 from the germline V gene are SEHNR and FQNEAQ (reference sequence). Trimming took 5 bases from V and 6 from J; bases not matched to a gene: 5. The CDR3 consists of 13 residues. The CDR3 bases are TGTGCCAGCAGCCCTAGCGGGGAGACCGAGCAGTACTTC. Protein: CASSPSGETEQYF.

V is TRBV2 and J is TRBJ1-4; possibly TRBD1 for D (5 bases). In germline, CDR1 is SNHLY, CDR2 FYNNEI. Deletions cut 3 bases from V and 5 bases from J, with 13 bases between. The CDR3 is 15 amino acids. The CDR3 DNA sequence: TGTGCCAGCAGTGACCTCGACAGTAAGAATGAAAAACTGTTTTTT. This gives the protein CASSDLDSKNEKLFF.

This clonotype came up a few times. V and J are TRBV25-1 and TRBJ1-1; D ambiguous. CDR3 length: 13 residues. Trimming left V 7 bases short and J 4 bases short, with 13 bases between. Germline V gives CDR1 MGHDK, CDR2 SYGVNS. CDR3 residues: CASTSGGLTEAFF. CDR3 nucleotides: TGTGCCAGCACCTCGGGAGGGCTCACTGAAGCTTTCTTT.

Here the CDR3 DNA reads TGTGCCAGCAGCTTGGGGCCACAGGGGCCTATCCTTAACTATGGCTACACCTTC. Amino acids: CASSLGPQGPILNYGYTF. The V gene is TRBV5-5, the J gene TRBJ1-2, with TRBD1 identical over 7 bases. This CDR3 region has 18 residues. The ends lost 0 bases at V and 1 base at J; junction bases unmatched: 12. CDR1 is SGHKS and CDR2 is YYEKEE in the germline V gene (reference sequence).

The sample holds many counts of this clonotype. This sequence joins TRBV27 and TRBJ2-7; D might be TRBD1 or TRBD2, each matching 7 bases. CDR1 and CDR2 from the germline V gene are MNHEY and SMNVEV (reference sequence). Trimming shortened V by 5 bases and J by 1 base, and 15 bases separated the two germline ends. The CDR3 is 15 amino acids. The CDR3 here is CASSPRGGSSYEQYF. The DNA of the CDR3 is TGTGCCAGCAGTCCCAGGGGGGGCTCTTCCTACGAGCAGTACTTC.

This clonotype was found many times. The chain combines TRBV27 with TRBJ1-1, with D perhaps TRBD1 (5 bases). Germline CDR1 is MNHEY and CDR2 is SMNVEV (reference sequence). Trimming shortened V by 7 bases and J by 0 bases, and 9 bases separated the two germline ends. This CDR3 is 13 amino acids long. The CDR3 loop is CASIGALNTEAFF. CDR3 DNA: TGTGCCAGCATAGGGGCTTTGAACACTGAAGCTTTCTTT.

This clonotype was observed many times. The gene calls are TRBV12-3 or TRBV12-4 and TRBJ1-4; 8 nucleotides match TRBD1. This CDR3 comprises 14 residues. V was clipped by 3 bases and J by 5 bases; unmatched bases: 2. CDR3: CASSFGTGNEKLFF. The CDR3 bases are TGTGCCAGCAGTTTTGGGACAGGCAATGAAAAACTGTTTTTT.